Each of the 16 T cell receptor beta chains below was sequenced from the same sample in a study of Tregs in tolerant kidney transplant recipients. Generated by immunoSEQ multiplex PCR, the TCRdb table keeps only in-frame clones and is missing some. Of approximately 65,000 clones in the sample, 84% were seen once. Specimen: CD4+ T cells from blood. These receptors all stem from a human donor in good health.

The chain uses TRBV7-3 and TRBJ2-3; TRBD2 aligns across 7 bases. The CDR3 runs to 14 residues. The V gene's germline CDR1 is SGHTA and CDR2 FQGTGA. The junction had 1 base not matched to a gene; V was cut back by 2 bases and J by 2 bases. The CDR3 DNA reads TGTGCCAGCAGCTTAGGGGGGGACACAGATACGCAGTATTTT. It is translated as CASSLGGDTDTQYF.

The chain recombines TRBV7-2 with TRBJ2-5; D not certain. Trimming took off 2 bases at V and 0 bases at J, with 13 bases between the two ends. CDR1 is SGHTA, CDR2 FQGNSA, per germline. The CDR3 runs to 16 residues. CDR3: CASSLLAGSNQETQYF. For the CDR3, the DNA is TGTGCCAGCAGCTTACTGGCCGGATCAAACCAAGAGACCCAGTACTTC.

The V and J genes are TRBV27 and TRBJ2-3, with 7 bases matching TRBD1. This CDR3 is built from 16 residues. Losses at the gene ends were 2 bases for V and 0 bases for J; bases not matched to a gene: 5. Germline CDR1 is MNHEY and CDR2 is SMNVEV (reference sequence). CDR3 in DNA: TGTGCCAGCAGTTTAGTTTGGGACAGCAGCACAGATACGCAGTATTTT. This gives the protein CASSLVWDSSTDTQYF.

This chain uses TRBV10-3 with TRBJ2-1, with a tentative D call TRBD1 (6 bases). Trimming took off 10 bases at V and 7 bases at J, with 26 bases between the two ends. CDR3 size: 16 residues. Germline-derived CDR1 and CDR2 are ENHRY and SYGVKD. The CDR3 is CATEIGTPQTSNEQFF. DNA for the CDR3: TGTGCCACCGAAATAGGGACACCTCAAACGTCGAATGAGCAGTTCTTC.

In DNA, the CDR3 is TGTGCCAGCAGTACTAGCGGTAACAATGAGCAGTTCTTC. It specifies CASSTSGNNEQFF. The genes are TRBV6-6 and TRBJ2-1; 8 nucleotides agree with TRBD2. J gave up 5 bases and V 5 bases, and 2 bases lay outside the gene matches. The germline V gene has CDR1 MNHNY and CDR2 SVGAGI (reference sequence). This CDR3 comprises 13 residues.

The chain employs TRBV10-1 and TRBJ1-2; D call uncertain. Trimming took 5 bases from V and 4 from J, leaving 14 bases between them. The CDR3 sequence is 14 residues long. From germline, CDR1 is WNHNN and CDR2 SYGVQD (reference sequence). Written as DNA, the CDR3 is TGCGCCAGCAGTCGATCGCGAAAGACCTATGGCTACACCTTC. It yields the protein CASSRSRKTYGYTF.

The rearrangement joins TRBV6-6 to TRBJ2-5; 10 bases match TRBD1. The CDR3 contains 15 residues. Per the germline V gene, CDR1 is MNHNY and CDR2 is SVGAGI (reference sequence). J was trimmed by 4 bases and V by 5 bases; bases with no gene match: 7. The CDR3 here is CASSAAGTGAETQYF. The CDR3 DNA follows: TGTGCCAGCAGTGCGGCCGGGACAGGGGCAGAGACCCAGTACTTC.

The chain uses TRBV2 and TRBJ2-5, with D perhaps matching TRBD1 (5 bases). Trimming took off 1 base at V and 9 bases at J, with 12 bases between the two ends. Germline CDR1 is SNHLY and CDR2 is FYNNEI. The CDR3 loop spans 13 amino acids. The chain's CDR3 is CASSEVQEGAQYF. DNA of the CDR3: TGTGCCAGCAGTGAAGTCCAGGAAGGGGCCCAGTACTTC. Based on the CDR3 plus reference TRBV2 and TRBJ2-5, the full variable domain is EPEVTQTPSHQVTQMGQEVILRCVPISNHLYFYWYRQILGQKVEFLVSFYNNEISEKSEIFDDQFSVERPDGSNFTLKIRSTKLEDSAMYFCASSEVQEGAQYFGPGTRLLVL.

The chain carries TRBV23-1 and TRBJ2-1, with no clear D. TRBV23-1 is assigned to the ORF class and has an uncertain function. Trimming left V 7 bases short and J 0 bases short, with 16 bases between. The CDR3 runs 16 residues. The CDR3 DNA sequence: TGCGCCAGCACAATTATTAGGCAAAGCTCCTACAATGAGCAGTTCTTC. Its protein product is CASTIIRQSSYNEQFF.

This clone was seen a single time. The V call is TRBV4-1, the J call TRBJ2-3; D not certain. The CDR3 is 14 amino acids. Deletions cut 1 base from V and 5 bases from J, with 10 bases between. Germline V gene sequence: CDR1 MGHRA, CDR2 YSYEKL. This chain's CDR3 is CASSQGPGEDTQYF. CDR3 coding DNA: TGCGCCAGCAGCCAAGGGCCTGGGGAAGATACGCAGTATTTT.

CDR3 region: CASSRKTGGDTEAFF. The DNA of the CDR3 is TGCGCCAGCAGCCGGAAGACAGGGGGTGACACTGAAGCTTTCTTT. This sequence joins TRBV5-1 and TRBJ1-1; 9 nucleotides agree with TRBD1. V gave up 4 bases and J gave up 3 bases; unmatched junction bases: 7. Germline assignment: CDR1 SGHRS and CDR2 YFSETQ. This CDR3 is built from 15 residues.

This chain connects TRBV7-2 to TRBJ1-5; tentatively, D is TRBD1 (5 bases). Trimming left V 1 base short and J 5 bases short, with 12 bases between. The CDR3 covers 15 residues. Germline CDR1 reads SGHTA; CDR2 reads FQGNSA. CDR3 nucleotide sequence: TGTGCCAGCAGCTTAGGGCCAGGGTATGATCAGCCCCAGCATTTT. Protein sequence: CASSLGPGYDQPQHF.

This chain uses TRBV10-1 with TRBJ1-3; D unclear. Per the germline V gene, CDR1 is WNHNN and CDR2 is SYGVQD (reference sequence). V shed 8 bases and J shed 0 bases, with 14 bases lying between them. This CDR3 has 15 residues. CDR3 in amino acids: CASRPGGYSGNTIYF. In nucleotides, the CDR3 is TGCGCCAGCCGACCCGGCGGATACTCTGGAAACACCATATATTTT.

The chain recombines TRBV27 with TRBJ1-1; perhaps TRBD1 as D (5 bases). V was shortened by 8 bases and J by 11 bases, with 21 bases between the two germline ends. The CDR3 contains 13 residues. Germline V gene data show CDR1 as MNHEY and CDR2 as SMNVEV (reference sequence). The CDR3 DNA reads TGTGCCAGCGCCTCGACAAGGGGACTCGGGGCTTTCTTT. Its translation: CASASTRGLGAFF.

CDR3 coding DNA: TGTGCCAGCAGCCCGGGACTCCAGAGTAAGACCCAGTACTTC. Translating gives CASSPGLQSKTQYF. The chain carries TRBV7-2 and TRBJ2-5; D might be TRBD2 (6 bases). This CDR3 spans 14 amino acids. V shed 5 bases and J shed 6 bases, with 16 bases lying between them. Looked up from germline, CDR1 is SGHTA and CDR2 is FQGNSA.

This clone has just one count. The rearrangement links TRBV6-1 to TRBJ1-1; D not certain. Trimming left V 5 bases short and J 1 base short, with 8 bases between. Germline values: CDR1 MNHNS, CDR2 SASEGT. The length of the CDR3 is 13 residues. The CDR3 loop is CASSKLWNTEAFF. Written as DNA, the CDR3 is TGTGCCAGCAGTAAACTGTGGAACACTGAAGCTTTCTTT.